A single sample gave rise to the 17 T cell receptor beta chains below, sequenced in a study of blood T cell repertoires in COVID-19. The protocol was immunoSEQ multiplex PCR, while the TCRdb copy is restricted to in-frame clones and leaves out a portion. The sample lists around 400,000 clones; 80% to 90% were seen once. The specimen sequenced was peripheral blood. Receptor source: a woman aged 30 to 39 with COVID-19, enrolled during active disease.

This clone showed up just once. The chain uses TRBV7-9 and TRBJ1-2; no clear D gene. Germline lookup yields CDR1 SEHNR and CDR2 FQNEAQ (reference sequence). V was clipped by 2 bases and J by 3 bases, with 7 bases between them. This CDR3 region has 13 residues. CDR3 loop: CASSLSVYYGYTF. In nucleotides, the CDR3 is TGTGCCAGCAGCTTATCAGTATACTATGGCTACACCTTC.

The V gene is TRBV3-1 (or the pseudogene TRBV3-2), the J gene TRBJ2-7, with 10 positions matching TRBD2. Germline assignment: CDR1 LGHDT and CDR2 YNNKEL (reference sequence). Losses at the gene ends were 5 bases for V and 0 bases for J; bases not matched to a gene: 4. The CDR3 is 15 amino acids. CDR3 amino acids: CASSGGLAISYEQYF. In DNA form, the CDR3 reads TGTGCCAGCAGCGGGGGACTAGCGATCTCCTACGAGCAGTACTTC.

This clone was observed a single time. CDR3 in DNA: TGTGCCAGTAGTATAGGCGGGAATTCACCCCTCCACTTT. Amino acids: CASSIGGNSPLHF. V is TRBV19 and J is TRBJ1-6, with D hard to call. The length of the CDR3 is 13 residues. V lost 1 base to trimming and J lost 7 bases, with 5 bases between them. CDR1 is LNHDA and CDR2 is SQIVND in the germline V gene (reference sequence).

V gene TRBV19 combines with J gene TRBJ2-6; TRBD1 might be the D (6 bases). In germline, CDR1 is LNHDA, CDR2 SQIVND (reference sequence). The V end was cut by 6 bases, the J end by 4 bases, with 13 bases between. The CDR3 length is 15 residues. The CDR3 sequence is CASSSQGAGANVLTF. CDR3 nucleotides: TGTGCCAGTAGCTCACAGGGAGCCGGGGCCAACGTCCTGACTTTC.

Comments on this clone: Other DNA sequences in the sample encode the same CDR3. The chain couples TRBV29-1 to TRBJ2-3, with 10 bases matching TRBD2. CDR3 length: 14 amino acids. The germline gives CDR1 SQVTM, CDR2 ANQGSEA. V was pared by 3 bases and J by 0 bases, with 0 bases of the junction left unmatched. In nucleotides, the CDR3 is TGCAGCGTTGAGACTAGCGGGAGCACAGATACGCAGTATTTT. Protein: CSVETSGSTDTQYF.

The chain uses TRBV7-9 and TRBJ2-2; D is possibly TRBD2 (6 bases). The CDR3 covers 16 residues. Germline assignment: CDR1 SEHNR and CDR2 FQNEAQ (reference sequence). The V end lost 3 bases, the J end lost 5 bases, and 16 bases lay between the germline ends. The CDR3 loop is CASSFFTGSRTGELFF. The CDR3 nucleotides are TGTGCCAGCAGCTTTTTTACCGGGAGTCGTACCGGGGAGCTGTTTTTT.

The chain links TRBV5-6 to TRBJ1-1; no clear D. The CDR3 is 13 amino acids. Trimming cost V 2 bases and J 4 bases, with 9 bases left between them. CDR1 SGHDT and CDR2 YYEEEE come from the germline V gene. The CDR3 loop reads CASSFGISTEAFF. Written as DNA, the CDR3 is TGTGCCAGCAGCTTCGGGATTAGCACTGAAGCTTTCTTT. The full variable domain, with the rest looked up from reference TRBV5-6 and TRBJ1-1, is DAGVTQSPTHLIKTRGQQVTLRCSPKSGHDTVSWYQQALGQGPQFIFQYYEEEERQRGNFPDRFSGHQFPNYSSELNVNALLLGDSALYLCASSFGISTEAFFGQGTRLTVV.

CDR3 sequence: CASSLRTGGLYEQYF. Here the CDR3 DNA reads TGTGCCAGCAGCTTAAGGACAGGGGGCCTCTACGAGCAGTACTTC. V gene TRBV7-9 combines with J gene TRBJ2-7; TRBD1 matches at 11 bases. Germline trimming cut 2 bases from V and 3 bases from J; bases unmatched to any gene: 3. The CDR3 covers 15 residues. Germline values: CDR1 SEHNR, CDR2 FQNEAQ (reference sequence). Full variable domain (remainder filled in from reference TRBV7-9 and TRBJ2-7): DTGVSQNPRHKITKRGQNVTFRCDPISEHNRLYWYRQTLGQGPEFLTYFQNEAQLEKSRLLSDRFSAERPKGSFSTLEIQRTEQGDSAMYLCASSLRTGGLYEQYFGPGTRLTVT.

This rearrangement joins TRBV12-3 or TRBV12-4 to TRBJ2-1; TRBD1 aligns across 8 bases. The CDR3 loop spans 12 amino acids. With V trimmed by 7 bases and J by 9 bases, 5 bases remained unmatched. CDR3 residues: CASKNRGAEQFF. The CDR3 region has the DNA TGTGCCAGCAAGAACAGGGGGGCTGAGCAGTTCTTC.

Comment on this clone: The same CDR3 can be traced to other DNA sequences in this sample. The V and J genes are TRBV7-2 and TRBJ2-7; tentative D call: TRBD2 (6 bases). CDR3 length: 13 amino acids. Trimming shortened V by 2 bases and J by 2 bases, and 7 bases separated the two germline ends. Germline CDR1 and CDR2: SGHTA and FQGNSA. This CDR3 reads CASSLLAAYEQYF. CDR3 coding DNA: TGTGCCAGCAGCTTATTAGCGGCCTACGAGCAGTACTTC.

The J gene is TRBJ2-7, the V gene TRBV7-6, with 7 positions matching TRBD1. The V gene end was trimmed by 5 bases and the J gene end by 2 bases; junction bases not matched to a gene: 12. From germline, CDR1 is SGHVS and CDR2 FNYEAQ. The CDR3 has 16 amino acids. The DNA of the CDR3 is TGTGCCAGCAGCCCACGCCCCGGGACAGACGCCTACGAGCAGTACTTC. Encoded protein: CASSPRPGTDAYEQYF.

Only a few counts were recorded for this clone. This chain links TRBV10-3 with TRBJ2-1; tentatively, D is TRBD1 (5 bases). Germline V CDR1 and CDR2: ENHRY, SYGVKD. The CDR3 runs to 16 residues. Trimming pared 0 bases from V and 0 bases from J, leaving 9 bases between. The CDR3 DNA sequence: TGTGCCATCAGTGAGTCGACAGTAAGCTCCTACAATGAGCAGTTCTTC. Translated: CAISESTVSSYNEQFF.

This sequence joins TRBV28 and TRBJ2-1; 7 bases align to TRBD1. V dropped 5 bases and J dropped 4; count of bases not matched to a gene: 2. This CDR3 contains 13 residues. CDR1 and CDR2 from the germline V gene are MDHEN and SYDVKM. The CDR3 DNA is TGTGCCAGCAGTCGGGACAGATACAATGAGCAGTTCTTC. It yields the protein CASSRDRYNEQFF.

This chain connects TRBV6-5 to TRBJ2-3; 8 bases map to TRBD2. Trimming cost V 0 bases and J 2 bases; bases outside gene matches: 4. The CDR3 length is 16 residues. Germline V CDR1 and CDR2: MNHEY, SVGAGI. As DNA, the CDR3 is TGTGCCAGCAGTTACTCTTGGACTAGCTTCACAGATACGCAGTATTTT. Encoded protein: CASSYSWTSFTDTQYF.

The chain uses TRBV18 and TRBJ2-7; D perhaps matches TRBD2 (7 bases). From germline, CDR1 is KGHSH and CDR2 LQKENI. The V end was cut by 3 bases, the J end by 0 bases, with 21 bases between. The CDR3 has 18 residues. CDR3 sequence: CASSPFGGSRDTSYEQYF. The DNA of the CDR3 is TGTGCCAGCTCACCTTTCGGGGGGTCCCGGGACACCTCCTACGAGCAGTACTTC.

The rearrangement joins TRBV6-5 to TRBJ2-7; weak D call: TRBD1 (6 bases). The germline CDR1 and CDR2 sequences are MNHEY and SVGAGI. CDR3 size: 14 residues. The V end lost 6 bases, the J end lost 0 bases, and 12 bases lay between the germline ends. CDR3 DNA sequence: TGTGCCAGCAGCTACCGGGACAACTCCTACGAGCAGTACTTC. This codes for CASSYRDNSYEQYF.

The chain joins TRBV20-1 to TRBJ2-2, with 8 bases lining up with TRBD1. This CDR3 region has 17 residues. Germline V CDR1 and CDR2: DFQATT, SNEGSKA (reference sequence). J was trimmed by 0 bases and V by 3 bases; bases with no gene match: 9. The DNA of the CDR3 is TGCAGTGCTAGTAATTTCGGGGACAGGCCGAACACCGGGGAGCTGTTTTTT. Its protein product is CSASNFGDRPNTGELFF.